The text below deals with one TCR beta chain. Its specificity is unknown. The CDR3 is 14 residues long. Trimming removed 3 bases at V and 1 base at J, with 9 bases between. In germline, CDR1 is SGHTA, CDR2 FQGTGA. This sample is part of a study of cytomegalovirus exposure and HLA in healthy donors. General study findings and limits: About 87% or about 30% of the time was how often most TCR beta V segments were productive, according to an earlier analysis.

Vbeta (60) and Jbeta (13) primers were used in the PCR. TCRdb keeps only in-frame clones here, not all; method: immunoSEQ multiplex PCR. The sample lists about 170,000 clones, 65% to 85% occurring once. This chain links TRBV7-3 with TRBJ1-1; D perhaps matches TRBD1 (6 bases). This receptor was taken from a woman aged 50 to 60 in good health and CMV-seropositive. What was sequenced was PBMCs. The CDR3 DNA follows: TGTGCCAGCAGCTTGGGACACGCGAACACTGAAGCTTTCTTT. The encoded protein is CASSLGHANTEAFF.